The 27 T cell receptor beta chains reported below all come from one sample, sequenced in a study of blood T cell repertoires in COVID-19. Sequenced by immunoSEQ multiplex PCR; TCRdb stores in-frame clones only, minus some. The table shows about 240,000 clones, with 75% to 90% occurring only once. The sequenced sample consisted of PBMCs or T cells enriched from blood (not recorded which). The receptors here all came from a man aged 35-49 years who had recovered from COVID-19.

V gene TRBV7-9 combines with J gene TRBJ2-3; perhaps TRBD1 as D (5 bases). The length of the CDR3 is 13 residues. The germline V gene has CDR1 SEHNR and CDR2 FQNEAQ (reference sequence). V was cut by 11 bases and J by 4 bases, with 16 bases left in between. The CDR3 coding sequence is TGTGCCGCAGAGTGGGGCCCATCAGATACGCAGTATTTT. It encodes CAAEWGPSDTQYF.

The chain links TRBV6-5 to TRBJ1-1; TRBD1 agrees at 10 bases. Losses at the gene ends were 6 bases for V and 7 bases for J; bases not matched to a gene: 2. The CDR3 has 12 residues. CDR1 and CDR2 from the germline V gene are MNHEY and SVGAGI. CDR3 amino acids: CASRRTGGEAFF. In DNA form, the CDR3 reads TGTGCCAGCAGAAGGACAGGGGGTGAAGCTTTCTTT.

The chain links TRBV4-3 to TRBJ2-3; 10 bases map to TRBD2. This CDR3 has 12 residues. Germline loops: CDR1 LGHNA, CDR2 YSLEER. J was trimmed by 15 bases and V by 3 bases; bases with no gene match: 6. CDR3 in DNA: TGCGCCAGCAGCCAGGCTAGCGGGAGTTTATATTTT. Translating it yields CASSQASGSLYF.

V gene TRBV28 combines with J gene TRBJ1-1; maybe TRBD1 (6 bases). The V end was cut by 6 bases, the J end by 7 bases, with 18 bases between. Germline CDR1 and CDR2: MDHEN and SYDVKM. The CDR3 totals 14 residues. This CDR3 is CASSQQGPLLEAFF. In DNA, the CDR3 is TGTGCCAGCAGCCAACAGGGACCGCTTCTTGAAGCTTTCTTT.

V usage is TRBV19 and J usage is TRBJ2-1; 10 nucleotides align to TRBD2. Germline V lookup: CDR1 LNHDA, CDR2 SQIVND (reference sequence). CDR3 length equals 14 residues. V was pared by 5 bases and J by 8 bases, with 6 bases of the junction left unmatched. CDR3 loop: CASSSPLAGDEQFF. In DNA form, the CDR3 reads TGTGCCAGTAGTTCCCCGCTAGCGGGGGATGAGCAGTTCTTC.

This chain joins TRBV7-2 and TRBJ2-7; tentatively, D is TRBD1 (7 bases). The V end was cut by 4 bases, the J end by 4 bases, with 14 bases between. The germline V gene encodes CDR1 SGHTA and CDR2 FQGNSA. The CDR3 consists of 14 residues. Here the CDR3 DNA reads TGTGCCAGCAGCTCTAGACAGGGAGGATACGAGCAGTACTTC. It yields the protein CASSSRQGGYEQYF.

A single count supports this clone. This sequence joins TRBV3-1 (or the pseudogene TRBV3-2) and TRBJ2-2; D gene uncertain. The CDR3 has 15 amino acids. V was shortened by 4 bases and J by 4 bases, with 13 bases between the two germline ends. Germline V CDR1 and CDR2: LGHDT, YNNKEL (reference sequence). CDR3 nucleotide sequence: TGTGCCAGCAGCCTTATAACCAGCGCCACCGGGGAGCTGTTTTTT. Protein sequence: CASSLITSATGELFF.

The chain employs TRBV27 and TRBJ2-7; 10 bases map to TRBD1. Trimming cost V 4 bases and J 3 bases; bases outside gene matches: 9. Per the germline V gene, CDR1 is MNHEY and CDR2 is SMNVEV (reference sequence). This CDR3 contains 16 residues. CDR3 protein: CASSSMDRGILYEQYF. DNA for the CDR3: TGTGCCAGCAGTTCGATGGACAGGGGGATTCTCTACGAGCAGTACTTC.

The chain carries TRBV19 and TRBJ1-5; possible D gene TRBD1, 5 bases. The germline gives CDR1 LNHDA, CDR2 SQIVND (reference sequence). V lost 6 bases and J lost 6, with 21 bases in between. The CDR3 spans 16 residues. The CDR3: CASSSAIDSRTQPQHF. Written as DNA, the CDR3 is TGTGCCAGTAGCTCCGCTATAGACAGCCGTACTCAGCCCCAGCATTTT.

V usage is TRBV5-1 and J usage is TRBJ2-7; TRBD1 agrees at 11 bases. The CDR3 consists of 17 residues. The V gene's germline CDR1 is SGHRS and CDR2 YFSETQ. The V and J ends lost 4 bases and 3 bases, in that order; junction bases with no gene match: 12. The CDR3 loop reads CASSTEPRDRGIYEQYF. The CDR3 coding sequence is TGCGCCAGCAGCACAGAACCCCGGGACAGGGGGATCTACGAGCAGTACTTC. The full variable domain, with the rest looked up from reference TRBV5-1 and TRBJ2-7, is KAGVTQTPRYLIKTRGQQVTLSCSPISGHRSVSWYQQTPGQGLQFLFEYFSETQRNKGNFPGRFSGRQFSNSRSEMNVSTLELGDSALYLCASSTEPRDRGIYEQYFGPGTRLTVT.

The CDR3 loop is CASSVDLAGIYNEQFF. For the CDR3, the DNA is TGTGCCAGCAGCGTAGATCTAGCGGGAATCTACAATGAGCAGTTCTTC. The J gene is TRBJ2-1, the V gene TRBV9; 9 nucleotides agree with TRBD2. With V trimmed by 0 bases and J by 3 bases, 4 bases remained unmatched. Germline V lookup: CDR1 SGDLS, CDR2 YYNGEE. This CDR3 spans 16 amino acids. Complete variable domain (other parts from reference TRBV9 and TRBJ2-1): DSGVTQTPKHLITATGQRVTLRCSPRSGDLSVYWYQQSLDQGLQFLIQYYNGEERAKGNILERFSAQQFPDLHSELNLSSLELGDSALYFCASSVDLAGIYNEQFFGPGTRLTVL.

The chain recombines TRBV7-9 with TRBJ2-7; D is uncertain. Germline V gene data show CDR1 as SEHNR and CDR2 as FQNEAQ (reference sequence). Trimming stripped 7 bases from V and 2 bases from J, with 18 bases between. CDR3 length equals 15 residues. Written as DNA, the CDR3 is TGTGCCAGCACCCCCCAACGCGGCAGTACCTACGAGCAGTACTTC. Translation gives CASTPQRGSTYEQYF. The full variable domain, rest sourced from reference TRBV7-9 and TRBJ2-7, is DTGVSQNPRHKITKRGQNVTFRCDPISEHNRLYWYRQTLGQGPEFLTYFQNEAQLEKSRLLSDRFSAERPKGSFSTLEIQRTEQGDSAMYLCASTPQRGSTYEQYFGPGTRLTVT.

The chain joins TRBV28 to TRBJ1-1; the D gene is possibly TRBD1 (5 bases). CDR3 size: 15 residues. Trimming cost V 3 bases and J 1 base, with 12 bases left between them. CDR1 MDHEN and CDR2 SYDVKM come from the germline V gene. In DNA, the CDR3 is TGTGCCAGCAGTTTTCTTCAGACAGAGAACACTGAAGCTTTCTTT. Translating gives CASSFLQTENTEAFF.

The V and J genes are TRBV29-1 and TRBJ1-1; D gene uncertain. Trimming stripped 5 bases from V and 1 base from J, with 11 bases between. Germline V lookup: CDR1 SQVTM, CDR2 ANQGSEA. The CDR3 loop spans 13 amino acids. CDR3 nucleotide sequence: TGCAGCGTTCGCCTTGAGTCGAACACTGAAGCTTTCTTT. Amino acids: CSVRLESNTEAFF. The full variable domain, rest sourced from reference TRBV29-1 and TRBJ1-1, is SAVISQKPSRDICQRGTSLTIQCQVDSQVTMMFWYRQQPGQSLTLIATANQGSEATYESGFVIDKFPISRPNLTFSTLTVSNMSPEDSSIYLCSVRLESNTEAFFGQGTRLTVV.

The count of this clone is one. In DNA, the CDR3 is TGTGCCAGCAGCTCGAGGTGGGGGACAGGGGATCAGCCCCAGCATTTT. Protein sequence: CASSSRWGTGDQPQHF. This chain connects TRBV7-2 to TRBJ1-5, with 10 bases fitting TRBD1. CDR3 size: 16 residues. J gave up 5 bases and V 4 bases, and 8 bases lay outside the gene matches. The V gene's germline CDR1 is SGHTA and CDR2 FQGNSA.

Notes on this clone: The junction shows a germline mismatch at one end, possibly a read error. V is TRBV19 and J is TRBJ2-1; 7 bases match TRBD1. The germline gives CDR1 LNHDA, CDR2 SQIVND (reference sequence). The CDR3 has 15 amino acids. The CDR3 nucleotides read TGTGCCAGTAGTACCGGACAGGTGATTGACAATGGGCAGTTCTTC. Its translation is CASSTGQVIDNGQFF.

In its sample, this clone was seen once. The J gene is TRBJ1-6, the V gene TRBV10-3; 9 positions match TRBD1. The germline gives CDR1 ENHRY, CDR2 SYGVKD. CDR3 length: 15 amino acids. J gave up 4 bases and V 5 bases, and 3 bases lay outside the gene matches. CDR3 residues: CAISTGTGYNSPLHF. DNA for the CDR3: TGTGCCATCAGTACCGGGACAGGGTATAATTCACCCCTCCACTTT.

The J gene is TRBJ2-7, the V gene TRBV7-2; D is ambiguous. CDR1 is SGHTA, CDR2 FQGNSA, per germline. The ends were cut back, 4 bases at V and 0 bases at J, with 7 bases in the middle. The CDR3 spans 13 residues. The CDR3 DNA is TGTGCCAGCAGCTCGAGAGACTCCTACGAGCAGTACTTC. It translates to CASSSRDSYEQYF.

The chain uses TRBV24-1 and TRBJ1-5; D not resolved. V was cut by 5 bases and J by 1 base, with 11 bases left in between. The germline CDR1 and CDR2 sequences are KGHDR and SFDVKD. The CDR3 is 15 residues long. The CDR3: CATSGGLSSNQPQHF. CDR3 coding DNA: TGTGCCACCAGTGGCGGTCTTAGCAGCAATCAGCCCCAGCATTTT.

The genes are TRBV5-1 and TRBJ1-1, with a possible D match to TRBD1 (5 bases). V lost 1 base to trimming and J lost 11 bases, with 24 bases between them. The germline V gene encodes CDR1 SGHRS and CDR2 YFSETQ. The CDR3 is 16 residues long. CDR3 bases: TGCGCCAGCAGCTTGAGTATTACCCCGGAGGGCGGGGGTGCTTTCTTT. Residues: CASSLSITPEGGGAFF.

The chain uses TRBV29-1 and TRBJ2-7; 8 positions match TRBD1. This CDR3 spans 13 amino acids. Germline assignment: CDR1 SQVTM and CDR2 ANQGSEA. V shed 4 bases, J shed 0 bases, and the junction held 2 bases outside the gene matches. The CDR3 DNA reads TGCAGCGTTGCCAGGGGGCTCTCCTACGAGCAGTACTTC. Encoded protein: CSVARGLSYEQYF.

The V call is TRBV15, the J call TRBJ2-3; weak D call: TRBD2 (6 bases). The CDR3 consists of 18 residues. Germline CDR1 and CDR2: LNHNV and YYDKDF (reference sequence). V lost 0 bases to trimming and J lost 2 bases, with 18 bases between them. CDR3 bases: TGTGCCACCAGCAGAGACCGACGACTAGAAGCCCACACAGATACGCAGTATTTT. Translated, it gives CATSRDRRLEAHTDTQYF.

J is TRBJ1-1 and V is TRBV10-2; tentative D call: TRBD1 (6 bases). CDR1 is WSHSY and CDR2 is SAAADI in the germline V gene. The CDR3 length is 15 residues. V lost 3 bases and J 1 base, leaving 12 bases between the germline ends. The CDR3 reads CASSDPGQPNTEAFF. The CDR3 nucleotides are TGCGCCAGCAGTGACCCAGGACAGCCGAACACTGAAGCTTTCTTT.

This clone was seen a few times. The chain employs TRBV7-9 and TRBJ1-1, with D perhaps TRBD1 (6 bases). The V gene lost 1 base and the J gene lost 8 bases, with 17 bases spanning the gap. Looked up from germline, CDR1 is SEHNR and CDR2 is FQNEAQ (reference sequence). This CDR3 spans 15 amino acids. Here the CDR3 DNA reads TGTGCCAGCAGCTTAGTAAGTTATCTGGGGGCCGAAGCTTTCTTT. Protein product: CASSLVSYLGAEAFF. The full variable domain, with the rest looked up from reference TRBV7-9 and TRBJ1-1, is DTGVSQNPRHKITKRGQNVTFRCDPISEHNRLYWYRQTLGQGPEFLTYFQNEAQLEKSRLLSDRFSAERPKGSFSTLEIQRTEQGDSAMYLCASSLVSYLGAEAFFGQGTRLTVV.

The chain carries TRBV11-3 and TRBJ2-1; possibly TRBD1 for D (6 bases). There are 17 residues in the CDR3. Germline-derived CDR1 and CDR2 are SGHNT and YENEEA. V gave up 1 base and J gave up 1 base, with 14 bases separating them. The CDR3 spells CASSLGFDRRSYNEQFF. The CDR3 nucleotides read TGTGCCAGCAGCTTAGGATTCGACAGGAGATCCTACAATGAGCAGTTCTTC.

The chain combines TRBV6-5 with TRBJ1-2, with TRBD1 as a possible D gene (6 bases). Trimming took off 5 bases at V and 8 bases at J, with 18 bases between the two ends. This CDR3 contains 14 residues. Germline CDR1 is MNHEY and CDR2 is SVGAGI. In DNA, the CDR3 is TGTGCCAGCAGTACTCAAGGGGGGGCGAAAGGCTACACCTTC. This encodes CASSTQGGAKGYTF.

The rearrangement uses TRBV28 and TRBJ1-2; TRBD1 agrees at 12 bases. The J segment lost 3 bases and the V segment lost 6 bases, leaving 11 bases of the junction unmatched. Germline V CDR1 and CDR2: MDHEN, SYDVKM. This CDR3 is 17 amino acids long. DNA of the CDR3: TGTGCCAGCAGGCCCACGGGGACAGGGGGCGAGGACTATGGCTACACCTTC. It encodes CASRPTGTGGEDYGYTF.